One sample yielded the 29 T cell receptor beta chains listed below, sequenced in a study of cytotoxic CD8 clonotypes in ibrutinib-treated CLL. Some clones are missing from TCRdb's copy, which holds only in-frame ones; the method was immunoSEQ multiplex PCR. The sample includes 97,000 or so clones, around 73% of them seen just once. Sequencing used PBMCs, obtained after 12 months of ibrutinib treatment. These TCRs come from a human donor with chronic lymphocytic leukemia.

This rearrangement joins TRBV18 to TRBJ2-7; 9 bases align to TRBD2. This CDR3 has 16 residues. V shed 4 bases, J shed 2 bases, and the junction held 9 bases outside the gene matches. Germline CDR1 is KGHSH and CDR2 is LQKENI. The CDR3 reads CASSLSSRGGTYEQYF. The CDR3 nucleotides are TGTGCCAGCTCACTGTCTTCGCGGGGGGGCACCTACGAGCAGTACTTC.

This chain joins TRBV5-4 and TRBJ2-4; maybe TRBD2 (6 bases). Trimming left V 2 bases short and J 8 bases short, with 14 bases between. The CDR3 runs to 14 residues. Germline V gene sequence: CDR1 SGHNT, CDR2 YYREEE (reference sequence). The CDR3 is CASSFGGSIDIQYF. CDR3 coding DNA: TGTGCCAGCAGCTTCGGGGGTAGTATAGACATTCAGTACTTC. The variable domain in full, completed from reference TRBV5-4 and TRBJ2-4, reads ETGVTQSPTHLIKTRGQQVTLRCSSQSGHNTVSWYQQALGQGPQFIFQYYREEENGRGNFPPRFSGLQFPNYSSELNVNALELDDSALYLCASSFGGSIDIQYFGAGTRLSVL.

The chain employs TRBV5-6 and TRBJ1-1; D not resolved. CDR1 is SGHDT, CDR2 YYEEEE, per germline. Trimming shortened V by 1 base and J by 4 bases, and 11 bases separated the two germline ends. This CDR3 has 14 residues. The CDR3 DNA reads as TGTGCCAGCAGCTTGTCGGGGTCAGGCACTGAAGCTTTCTTT. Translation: CASSLSGSGTEAFF.

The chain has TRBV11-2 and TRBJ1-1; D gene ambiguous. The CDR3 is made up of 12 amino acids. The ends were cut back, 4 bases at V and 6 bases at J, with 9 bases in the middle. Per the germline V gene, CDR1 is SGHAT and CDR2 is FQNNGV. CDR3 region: CASSSLRSEAFF. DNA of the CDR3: TGTGCCAGCAGCTCCCTCCGTTCTGAAGCTTTCTTT.

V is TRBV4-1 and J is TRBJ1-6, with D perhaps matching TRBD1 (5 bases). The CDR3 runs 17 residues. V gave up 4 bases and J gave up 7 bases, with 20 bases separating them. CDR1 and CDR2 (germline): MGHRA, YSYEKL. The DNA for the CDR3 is TGCGCCAGCAGCCCCCTGTTAGTAGGACAACTCAATTCACCCCTCCACTTT. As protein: CASSPLLVGQLNSPLHF.

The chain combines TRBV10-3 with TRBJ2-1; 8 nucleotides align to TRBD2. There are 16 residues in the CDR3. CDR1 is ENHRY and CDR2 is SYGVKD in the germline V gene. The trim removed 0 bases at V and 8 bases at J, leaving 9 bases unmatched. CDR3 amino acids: CAISESGRGGEDEQFF. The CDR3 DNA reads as TGTGCCATCAGTGAGTCTGGACGGGGGGGTGAAGATGAGCAGTTCTTC.

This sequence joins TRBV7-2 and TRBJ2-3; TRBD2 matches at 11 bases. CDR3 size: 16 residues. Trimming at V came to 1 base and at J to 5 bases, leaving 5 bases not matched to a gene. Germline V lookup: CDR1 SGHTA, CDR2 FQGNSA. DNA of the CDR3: TGTGCCAGCAGCTTAGTTAGCGGGGGGGCCGGAGATACGCAGTATTTT. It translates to CASSLVSGGAGDTQYF. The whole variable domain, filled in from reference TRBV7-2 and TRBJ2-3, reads GAGVSQSPSNKVTEKGKDVELRCDPISGHTALYWYRQSLGQGLEFLIYFQGNSAPDKSGLPSDRFSAERTGGSVSTLTIQRTQQEDSAVYLCASSLVSGGAGDTQYFGPGTRLTVL.

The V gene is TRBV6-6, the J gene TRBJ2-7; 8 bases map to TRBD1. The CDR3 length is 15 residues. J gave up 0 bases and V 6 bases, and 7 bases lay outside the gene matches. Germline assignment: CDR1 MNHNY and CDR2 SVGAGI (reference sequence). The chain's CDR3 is CASSHLTGGSYEQYF. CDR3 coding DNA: TGTGCCAGCAGCCACCTCACAGGGGGCTCCTACGAGCAGTACTTC.

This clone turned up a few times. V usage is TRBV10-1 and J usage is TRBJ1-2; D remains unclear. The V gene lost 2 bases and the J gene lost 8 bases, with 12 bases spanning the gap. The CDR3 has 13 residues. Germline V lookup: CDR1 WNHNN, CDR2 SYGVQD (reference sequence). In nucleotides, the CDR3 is TGCGCCAGCAGTGAGCGGCAGAGGGAGGGCTACACCTTC. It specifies CASSERQREGYTF.

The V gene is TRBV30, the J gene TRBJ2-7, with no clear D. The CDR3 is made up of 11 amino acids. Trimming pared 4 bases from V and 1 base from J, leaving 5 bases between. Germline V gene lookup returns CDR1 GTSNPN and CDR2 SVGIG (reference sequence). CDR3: CAWKVSYEQYF. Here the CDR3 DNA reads TGTGCCTGGAAGGTGTCCTACGAGCAGTACTTC.

The DNA for the CDR3 is TGTGCCAGCAGCTTACATCTAGCTGGGGGGACTGAAGCTTTCTTT. This gives the protein CASSLHLAGGTEAFF. This chain connects TRBV7-8 to TRBJ1-1, with D tentatively TRBD1 (5 bases). Germline CDR1 reads SGHVS; CDR2 reads FQNEAQ. CDR3 length: 15 residues. The V gene lost 2 bases and the J gene lost 5 bases, with 15 bases spanning the gap.

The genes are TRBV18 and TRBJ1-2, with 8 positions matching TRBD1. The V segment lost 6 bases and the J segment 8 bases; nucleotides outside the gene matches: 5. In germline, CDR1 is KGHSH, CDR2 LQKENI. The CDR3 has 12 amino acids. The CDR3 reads CASSTGDRGYTF. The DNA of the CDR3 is TGTGCCAGCTCGACAGGGGATCGGGGCTACACCTTC.

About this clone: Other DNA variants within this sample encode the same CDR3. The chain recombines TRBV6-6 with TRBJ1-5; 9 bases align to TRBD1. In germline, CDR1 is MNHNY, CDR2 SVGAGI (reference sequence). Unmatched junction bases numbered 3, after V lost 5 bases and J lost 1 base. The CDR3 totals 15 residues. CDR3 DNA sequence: TGTGCCAGCAGTACAGGGGGCCTGAGCAATCAGCCCCAGCATTTT. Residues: CASSTGGLSNQPQHF.

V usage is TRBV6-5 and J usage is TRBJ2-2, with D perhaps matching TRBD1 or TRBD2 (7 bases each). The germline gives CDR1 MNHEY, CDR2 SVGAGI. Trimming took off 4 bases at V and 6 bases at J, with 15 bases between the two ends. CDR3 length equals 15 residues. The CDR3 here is CASSFPQGGSGELFF. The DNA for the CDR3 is TGTGCCAGCAGTTTTCCCCAGGGGGGGTCCGGGGAGCTGTTTTTT.

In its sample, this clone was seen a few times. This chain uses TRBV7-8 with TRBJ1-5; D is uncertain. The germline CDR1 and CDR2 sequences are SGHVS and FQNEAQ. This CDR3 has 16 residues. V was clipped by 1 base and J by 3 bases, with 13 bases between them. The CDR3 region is CASSLEAKTVNQPQHF. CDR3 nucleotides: TGTGCCAGCAGCTTAGAGGCTAAAACGGTCAATCAGCCCCAGCATTTT.

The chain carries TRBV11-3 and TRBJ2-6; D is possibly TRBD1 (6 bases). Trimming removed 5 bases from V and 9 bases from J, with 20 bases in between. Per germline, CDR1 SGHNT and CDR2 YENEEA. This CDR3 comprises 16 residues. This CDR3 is CASSPRQRGSINVLTF. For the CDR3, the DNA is TGTGCCAGCAGCCCTCGGCAAAGGGGGTCGATCAACGTCCTGACTTTC.

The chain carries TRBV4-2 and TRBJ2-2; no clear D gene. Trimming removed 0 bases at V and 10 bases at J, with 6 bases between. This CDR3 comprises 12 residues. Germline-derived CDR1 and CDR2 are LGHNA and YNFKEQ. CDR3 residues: CASSQDRAELFF. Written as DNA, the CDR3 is TGTGCCAGCAGCCAAGATAGGGCGGAGCTGTTTTTT.

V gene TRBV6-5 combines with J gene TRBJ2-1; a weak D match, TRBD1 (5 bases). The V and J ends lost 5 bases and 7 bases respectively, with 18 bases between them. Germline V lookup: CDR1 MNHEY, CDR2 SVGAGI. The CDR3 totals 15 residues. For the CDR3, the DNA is TGTGCCAGCAGTACTGACCTGACAGCTAGGAATGAGCAGTTCTTC. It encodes CASSTDLTARNEQFF.

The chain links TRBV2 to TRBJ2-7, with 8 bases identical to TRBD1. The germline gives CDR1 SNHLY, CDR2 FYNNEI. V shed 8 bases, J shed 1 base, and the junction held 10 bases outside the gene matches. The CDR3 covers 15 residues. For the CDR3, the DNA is TGTGCCAGCCGGGAAGGACAGGGCCTATCCTACGAGCAGTACTTC. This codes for CASREGQGLSYEQYF.

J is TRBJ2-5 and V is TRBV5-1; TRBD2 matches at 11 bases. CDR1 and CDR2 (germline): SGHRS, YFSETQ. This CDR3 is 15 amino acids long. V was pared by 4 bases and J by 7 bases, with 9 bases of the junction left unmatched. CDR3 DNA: TGCGCCAGCAGCATTGGGACTAGCGGCCCGGGGACCCAGTACTTC. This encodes CASSIGTSGPGTQYF.

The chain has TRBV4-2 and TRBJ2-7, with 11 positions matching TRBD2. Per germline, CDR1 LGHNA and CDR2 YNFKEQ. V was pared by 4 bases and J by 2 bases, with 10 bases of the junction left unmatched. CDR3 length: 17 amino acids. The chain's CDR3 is CASSLVSGGADAYEQYF. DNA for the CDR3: TGTGCCAGCAGCCTCGTTAGCGGGGGGGCTGACGCCTACGAGCAGTACTTC.

The DNA of the CDR3 is TGTGCTAGTGGTTTGGTAGGACAGGGAAGGTTTGTTGACTACACCTTC. Protein sequence: CASGLVGQGRFVDYTF. The V call is TRBV12-5, the J call TRBJ1-2, with TRBD1 identical over 8 bases. Germline CDR1 LGHNT, CDR2 FRNRAP. The ends lost 0 bases at V and 10 bases at J; junction bases unmatched: 13. This CDR3 region has 16 residues. Combining the CDR3 with reference TRBV12-5 and TRBJ1-2 gives the whole variable domain DARVTQTPRHKVTEMGQEVTMRCQPILGHNTVFWYRQTMMQGLELLAYFRNRAPLDDSGMPKDRFSAEMPDATLATLKIQPSEPRDSAVYFCASGLVGQGRFVDYTFGSGTRLTVV.

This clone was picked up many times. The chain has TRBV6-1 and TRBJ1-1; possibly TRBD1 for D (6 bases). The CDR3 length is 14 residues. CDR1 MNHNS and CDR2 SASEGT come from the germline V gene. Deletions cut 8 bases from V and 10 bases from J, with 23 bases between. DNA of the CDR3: TGTGCCAGCCAAACTACACGACAGGCCCCCGGAGCTTTCTTT. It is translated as CASQTTRQAPGAFF.

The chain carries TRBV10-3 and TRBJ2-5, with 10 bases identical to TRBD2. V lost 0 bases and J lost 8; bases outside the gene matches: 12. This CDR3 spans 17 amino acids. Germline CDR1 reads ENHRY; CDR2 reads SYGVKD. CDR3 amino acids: CAISESAASGGSSTQYF. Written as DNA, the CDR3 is TGTGCCATCAGTGAGTCTGCGGCTAGCGGGGGTAGCTCTACCCAGTACTTC.

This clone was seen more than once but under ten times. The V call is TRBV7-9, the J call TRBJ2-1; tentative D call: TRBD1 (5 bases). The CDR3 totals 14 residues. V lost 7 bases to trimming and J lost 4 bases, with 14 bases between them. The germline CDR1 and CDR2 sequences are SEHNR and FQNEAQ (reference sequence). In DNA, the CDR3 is TGTGCCAGCACCCCGCAAGGGGATTACAATGAGCAGTTCTTC. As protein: CASTPQGDYNEQFF. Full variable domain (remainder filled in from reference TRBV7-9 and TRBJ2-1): DTGVSQNPRHKITKRGQNVTFRCDPISEHNRLYWYRQTLGQGPEFLTYFQNEAQLEKSRLLSDRFSAERPKGSFSTLEIQRTEQGDSAMYLCASTPQGDYNEQFFGPGTRLTVL.

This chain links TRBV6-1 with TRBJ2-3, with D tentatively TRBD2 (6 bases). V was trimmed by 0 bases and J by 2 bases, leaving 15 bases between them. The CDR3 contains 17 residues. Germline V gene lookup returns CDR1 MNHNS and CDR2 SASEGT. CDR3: CASSEALLGGPTDTQYF. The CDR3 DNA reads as TGTGCCAGCAGTGAAGCGCTTCTCGGGGGACCCACAGATACGCAGTATTTT.

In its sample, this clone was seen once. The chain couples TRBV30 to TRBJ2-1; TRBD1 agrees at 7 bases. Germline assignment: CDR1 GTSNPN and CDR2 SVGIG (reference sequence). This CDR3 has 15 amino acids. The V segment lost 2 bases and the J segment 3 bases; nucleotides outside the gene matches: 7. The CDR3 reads CAWSFYRGNYNEQFF. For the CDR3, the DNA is TGTGCCTGGAGTTTCTACAGGGGAAACTACAATGAGCAGTTCTTC.

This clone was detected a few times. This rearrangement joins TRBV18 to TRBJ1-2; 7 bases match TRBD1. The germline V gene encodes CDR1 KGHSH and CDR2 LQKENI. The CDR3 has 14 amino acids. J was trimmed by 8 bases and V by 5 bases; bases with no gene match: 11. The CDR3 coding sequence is TGTGCCAGCTCATCGGCTGACAGGGTGGGCGGCTACACCTTC. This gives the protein CASSSADRVGGYTF.

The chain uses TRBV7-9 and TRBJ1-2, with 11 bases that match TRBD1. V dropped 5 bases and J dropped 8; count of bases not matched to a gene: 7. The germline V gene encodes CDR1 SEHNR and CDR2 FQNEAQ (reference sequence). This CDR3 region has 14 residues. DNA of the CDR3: TGTGCCAGCAGCCCCACGGGACAGGGGGAGGGCTACACCTTC. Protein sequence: CASSPTGQGEGYTF.